This TCR beta chain was obtained from a study of cytomegalovirus exposure and HLA in healthy donors. V lost 5 bases to trimming and J lost 5 bases; unmatched junction nucleotides: 9. CDR3 size: 15 residues. Germline loops: CDR1 LNHDA, CDR2 SQIVND (reference sequence). Here immunoSEQ multiplex PCR was the method, and the copy in TCRdb shows in-frame clones only, minus some. The sample yields around 180,000 clones, roughly 82% seen once. The clonotype comes from a woman aged 18-29 years in good health and CMV-seronegative. This chain joins TRBV19 and TRBJ2-1, with 7 bases lining up with TRBD2. The sequencing input was PBMCs. CDR3 region: CASSRGGGIDNEQFF. As DNA, the CDR3 is TGTGCCAGTAGTCGTGGCGGGGGAATCGACAATGAGCAGTTCTTC.